Listed below are T cell receptor beta chains from one sample, sequenced in a study of blood T cell repertoires in COVID-19. Produced via immunoSEQ multiplex PCR; TCRdb's table is partial and in-frame only. The sample includes about 120,000 clones, just over 85% seen only once; the top ten take roughly 4%. Sequencing used peripheral blood. These receptor sequences come from a man aged 40-55 years with acute or convalescent COVID-19. Each CDR3 is given with its conserved first and last residue. Fields, in order: D gene, CDR3 length, V gene, J gene, clone size, CDR3 protein, CDR3 DNA. The D gene is left open where the match is weak. Size tells how often a clone was seen (once, few, many) or the class of an expanded clone, and some rows leave it out.

d_call: TRBD1
cdr3_length: 19
v_call: TRBV6-2/TRBV6-3
j_call: TRBJ1-6
clone_size: once
cdr3_aa: CASSWDREVLSSYNSPLHF
cdr3_nt: TGTGCCAGCAGTTGGGACAGGGAAGTATTAAGCTCCTATAATTCACCCCTCCACTTT

d_call: TRBD1
cdr3_length: 13
v_call: TRBV6-5
j_call: TRBJ1-2
clone_size: -
cdr3_aa: CASSRDSYYGYTF
cdr3_nt: TGTGCCAGCAGTCGGGACAGTTACTATGGCTACACCTTC

d_call: TRBD1
cdr3_length: 17
v_call: TRBV5-5
j_call: TRBJ2-5
clone_size: -
cdr3_aa: CASSGDVGQMYQETQYF
cdr3_nt: TGTGCCAGCAGTGGAGACGTGGGACAGATGTACCAAGAGACCCAGTACTTC

d_call: -
cdr3_length: 16
v_call: TRBV5-4
j_call: TRBJ2-1
clone_size: once
cdr3_aa: CASSLGGGFSYNEQFF
cdr3_nt: TGTGCCAGCAGCTTAGGGGGGGGATTCTCCTACAATGAGCAGTTCTTC

d_call: -
cdr3_length: 14
v_call: TRBV3-1/TRBV3-2
j_call: TRBJ2-7
clone_size: once
cdr3_aa: CASSHYERYYEQYF
cdr3_nt: TGTGCCAGCAGCCATTACGAGAGATACTACGAGCAGTACTTC

d_call: -
cdr3_length: 13
v_call: TRBV5-1
j_call: TRBJ2-2
clone_size: once
cdr3_aa: CASSVTSTGELFF
cdr3_nt: TGCGCCAGCAGCGTAACAAGCACCGGGGAGCTGTTTTTT

d_call: TRBD1
cdr3_length: 17
v_call: TRBV19
j_call: TRBJ1-5
clone_size: once
cdr3_aa: CASSIIIGGRYDQPQHF
cdr3_nt: TGTGCCAGTAGTATAATAATAGGGGGCCGGTACGATCAGCCCCAGCATTTT

d_call: -
cdr3_length: 16
v_call: TRBV14
j_call: TRBJ1-1
clone_size: -
cdr3_aa: CASSQDWRGVNTEAFF
cdr3_nt: TGTGCCAGCAGCCAAGATTGGCGGGGGGTGAACACTGAAGCTTTCTTT

d_call: TRBD1
cdr3_length: 14
v_call: TRBV18
j_call: TRBJ1-4
clone_size: few
cdr3_aa: CASSTTGGGEKLFF
cdr3_nt: TGTGCCAGCTCAACCACAGGGGGTGGTGAAAAACTGTTTTTT

d_call: -
cdr3_length: 15
v_call: TRBV30
j_call: TRBJ1-5
clone_size: -
cdr3_aa: CAWSPGPTTNQPQHF
cdr3_nt: TGTGCCTGGAGCCCAGGGCCTACCACTAATCAGCCCCAGCATTTT

d_call: -
cdr3_length: 13
v_call: TRBV7-9
j_call: TRBJ2-5
clone_size: -
cdr3_aa: CASSLHLGETQYF
cdr3_nt: TGTGCCAGCAGCCTTCACCTCGGGGAGACCCAGTACTTC

d_call: TRBD2
cdr3_length: 16
v_call: TRBV19
j_call: TRBJ2-7
clone_size: -
cdr3_aa: CASRPAGGLGGYEQYF
cdr3_nt: TGTGCCAGTAGACCGGCGGGAGGACTCGGGGGTTACGAGCAGTACTTC

d_call: TRBD1
cdr3_length: 13
v_call: TRBV27
j_call: TRBJ1-2
clone_size: -
cdr3_aa: CASSPRQGYGYTF
cdr3_nt: TGTGCCAGCAGTCCCCGACAGGGGTATGGCTACACCTTC

d_call: -
cdr3_length: 12
v_call: TRBV30
j_call: TRBJ2-3
clone_size: -
cdr3_aa: CASHTGSDTQYF
cdr3_nt: TGTGCCTCACACACAGGGTCGGATACGCAGTATTTT

d_call: TRBD1
cdr3_length: 15
v_call: TRBV14
j_call: TRBJ2-7
clone_size: few
cdr3_aa: CASSPNRGPAGLQYF
cdr3_nt: TGTGCCAGCAGCCCAAACAGGGGCCCAGCTGGTTTGCAGTACTTC

d_call: -
cdr3_length: 12
v_call: TRBV2
j_call: TRBJ1-2
clone_size: -
cdr3_aa: CASSLGVYGYTF
cdr3_nt: TGTGCCAGCAGCCTGGGCGTTTATGGCTACACCTTC

d_call: -
cdr3_length: 13
v_call: TRBV19
j_call: TRBJ1-1
clone_size: -
cdr3_aa: CASSIAGDTEAFF
cdr3_nt: TGTGCCAGTAGTATCGCCGGGGACACTGAAGCTTTCTTT

d_call: -
cdr3_length: 17
v_call: TRBV30
j_call: TRBJ1-6
clone_size: -
cdr3_aa: CAWSSLTHSSYNSPLHF
cdr3_nt: TGTGCCTGGAGTTCACTGACCCACAGCTCCTATAATTCACCCCTCCACTTT

d_call: TRBD1
cdr3_length: 13
v_call: TRBV10-3
j_call: TRBJ1-2
clone_size: -
cdr3_aa: CAISDSTGSGYTF
cdr3_nt: TGTGCCATCAGTGACTCGACAGGGTCAGGCTACACCTTC

d_call: -
cdr3_length: 11
v_call: TRBV6-2/TRBV6-3
j_call: TRBJ1-2
clone_size: -
cdr3_aa: CASSYGRGYTF
cdr3_nt: TGTGCCAGCAGTTACGGGAGAGGCTACACCTTC

d_call: TRBD2
cdr3_length: 15
v_call: TRBV30
j_call: TRBJ2-3
clone_size: -
cdr3_aa: CAWSSTSLGTDTQYF
cdr3_nt: TGTGCCTGGAGTTCGACTAGCCTCGGCACAGATACGCAGTATTTT

d_call: -
cdr3_length: 14
v_call: TRBV6-4
j_call: TRBJ1-1
clone_size: -
cdr3_aa: CASSENVEGTEAFF
cdr3_nt: TGTGCCAGCAGTGAAAACGTGGAGGGTACTGAAGCTTTCTTT

d_call: -
cdr3_length: 11
v_call: TRBV30
j_call: TRBJ1-2
clone_size: -
cdr3_aa: CAWSVTYGYTF
cdr3_nt: TGTGCCTGGAGTGTCACATATGGCTACACCTTC

d_call: TRBD1
cdr3_length: 19
v_call: TRBV6-1
j_call: TRBJ1-2
clone_size: -
cdr3_aa: CASSGGTGYGAKANYGYTF
cdr3_nt: TGTGCCAGCAGTGGAGGGACAGGGTACGGCGCGAAAGCTAACTATGGCTACACCTTC

d_call: TRBD2
cdr3_length: 17
v_call: TRBV7-9
j_call: TRBJ2-1
clone_size: -
cdr3_aa: CASSHLTSGSRYNEQFF
cdr3_nt: TGTGCCAGCAGCCATCTGACTAGCGGGAGTCGGTACAATGAGCAGTTCTTC